This is a list of T cell receptor beta chains from one sample in a study of cytomegalovirus exposure and HLA in healthy donors. Generated by immunoSEQ multiplex PCR, the TCRdb table keeps only in-frame clones and is missing some. The repertoire includes fewer than 250,000 clones, 70% to 90% of them detected once, and 2.9% sits in the top ten. Sequencing used PBMCs. The receptors originated from a man aged 25-40 years in good health and CMV-seronegative. Both conserved end residues are part of each CDR3. D genes are given only for firm matches. Size is stated for part of the rows, as once, few or many counts, or as a class when the clone is expanded.

cdr3_aa cdr3_nt j_call v_call d_call clone_size
CASSLALGRDDYGYTF TGTGCCAGCAGCTTAGCTTTAGGGCGGGACGACTATGGCTACACCTTC TRBJ1-2 TRBV11-2 - -
CASSNPGQGRREQYF TGTGCCAGCAGCAACCCCGGACAGGGAAGGCGAGAGCAGTACTTC TRBJ2-7 TRBV7-9 TRBD1 -
CASSGGPVYGYTF TGTGCCAGCAGCGGAGGGCCAGTCTATGGCTACACCTTC TRBJ1-2 TRBV9 - once
CASNLGAGLYGYTF TGTGCCAGCAACTTAGGTGCAGGTTTATATGGCTACACCTTC TRBJ1-2 TRBV7-9 - -
CASRGVGMEAFF TGCGCCAGCAGAGGGGTGGGGATGGAAGCTTTCTTT TRBJ1-1 TRBV5-1 - -
CASSLRGFNEQFF TGTGCCAGCAGCCTACGGGGGTTCAATGAGCAGTTCTTC TRBJ2-1 TRBV7-9 - -
CASSPEAAASTDTQYF TGTGCCAGTAGTCCCGAAGCAGCGGCGAGCACAGATACGCAGTATTTT TRBJ2-3 TRBV19 - -
CASSPSGGKYNEQFF TGTGCCAGCAGCCCTAGCGGGGGCAAGTACAATGAGCAGTTCTTC TRBJ2-1 TRBV7-2 TRBD2 -
CASSPGQLQETQYF TGCGCCAGCAGCCCGGGACAGCTCCAAGAGACCCAGTACTTC TRBJ2-5 TRBV5-1 TRBD1 -
CASSLEGQGGYEQYF TGTGCCAGCAGCTTAGAGGGACAGGGTGGCTACGAGCAGTACTTC TRBJ2-7 TRBV7-6 TRBD1 -
CASSAQGTTSAYEQFF TGTGCCAGCAGCGCGCAAGGGACAACATCCGCCTATGAGCAGTTCTTC TRBJ2-1 TRBV7-3 - -